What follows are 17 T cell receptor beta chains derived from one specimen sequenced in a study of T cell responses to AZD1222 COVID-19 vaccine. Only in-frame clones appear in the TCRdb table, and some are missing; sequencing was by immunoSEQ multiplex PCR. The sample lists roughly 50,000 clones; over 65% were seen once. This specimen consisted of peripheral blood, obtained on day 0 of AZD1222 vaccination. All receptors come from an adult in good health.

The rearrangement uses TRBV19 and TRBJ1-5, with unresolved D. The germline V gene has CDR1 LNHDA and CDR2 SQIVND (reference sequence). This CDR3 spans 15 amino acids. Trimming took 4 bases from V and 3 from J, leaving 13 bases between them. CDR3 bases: TGTGCCAGTAGTAGGGGAAGGGCCGTCAATCAGCCCCAGCATTTT. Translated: CASSRGRAVNQPQHF.

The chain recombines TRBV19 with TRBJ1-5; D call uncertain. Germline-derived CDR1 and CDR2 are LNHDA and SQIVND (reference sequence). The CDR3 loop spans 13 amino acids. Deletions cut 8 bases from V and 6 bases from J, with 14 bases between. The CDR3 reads CASGVRLAQPQHF. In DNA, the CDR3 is TGTGCCAGTGGGGTTCGGTTAGCTCAGCCCCAGCATTTT.

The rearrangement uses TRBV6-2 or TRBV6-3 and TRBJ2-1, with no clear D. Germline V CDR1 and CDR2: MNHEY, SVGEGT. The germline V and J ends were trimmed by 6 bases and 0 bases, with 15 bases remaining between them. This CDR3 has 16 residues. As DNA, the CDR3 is TGTGCCAGCAGACCTCCTGGCAGCACCTCCTACAATGAGCAGTTCTTC. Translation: CASRPPGSTSYNEQFF.

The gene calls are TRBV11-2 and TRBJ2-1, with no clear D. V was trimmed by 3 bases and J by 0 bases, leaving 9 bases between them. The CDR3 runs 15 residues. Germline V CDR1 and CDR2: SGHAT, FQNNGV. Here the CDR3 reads CASSLGLSSYNEQFF. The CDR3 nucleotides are TGTGCCAGCAGCTTGGGGTTGAGCTCCTACAATGAGCAGTTCTTC.

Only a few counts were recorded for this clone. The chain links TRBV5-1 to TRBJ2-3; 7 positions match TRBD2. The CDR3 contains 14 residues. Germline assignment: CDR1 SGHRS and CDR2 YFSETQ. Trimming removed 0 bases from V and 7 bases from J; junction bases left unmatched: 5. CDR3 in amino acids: CASSLGSGGNTQYF. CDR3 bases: TGCGCCAGCAGCTTGGGTTCGGGGGGAAATACGCAGTATTTT. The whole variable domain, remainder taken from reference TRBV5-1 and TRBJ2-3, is KAGVTQTPRYLIKTRGQQVTLSCSPISGHRSVSWYQQTPGQGLQFLFEYFSETQRNKGNFPGRFSGRQFSNSRSEMNVSTLELGDSALYLCASSLGSGGNTQYFGPGTRLTVL.

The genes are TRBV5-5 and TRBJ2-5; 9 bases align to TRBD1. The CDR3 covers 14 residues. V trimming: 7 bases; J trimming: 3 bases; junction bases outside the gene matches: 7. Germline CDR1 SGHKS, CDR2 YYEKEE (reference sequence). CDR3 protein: CASAPGTGKETQYF. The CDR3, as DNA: TGTGCCAGCGCACCCGGGACAGGGAAAGAGACCCAGTACTTC. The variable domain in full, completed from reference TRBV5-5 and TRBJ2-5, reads DAGVTQSPTHLIKTRGQQVTLRCSPISGHKSVSWYQQVLGQGPQFIFQYYEKEERGRGNFPDRFSARQFPNYSSELNVNALLLGDSALYLCASAPGTGKETQYFGPGTRLLVL.

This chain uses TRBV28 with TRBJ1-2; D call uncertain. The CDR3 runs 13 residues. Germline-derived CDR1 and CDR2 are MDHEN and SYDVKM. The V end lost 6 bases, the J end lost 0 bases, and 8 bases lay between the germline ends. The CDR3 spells CASREMTNYGYTF. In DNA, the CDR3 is TGTGCCAGCAGGGAAATGACTAACTATGGCTACACCTTC.

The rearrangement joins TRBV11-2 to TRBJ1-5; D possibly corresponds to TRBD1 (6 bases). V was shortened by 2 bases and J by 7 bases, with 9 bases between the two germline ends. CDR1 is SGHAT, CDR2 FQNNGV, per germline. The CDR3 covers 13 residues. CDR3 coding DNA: TGTGCCAGCAGCTTACAGGGGAGCCAGCCCCAGCATTTT. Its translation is CASSLQGSQPQHF.

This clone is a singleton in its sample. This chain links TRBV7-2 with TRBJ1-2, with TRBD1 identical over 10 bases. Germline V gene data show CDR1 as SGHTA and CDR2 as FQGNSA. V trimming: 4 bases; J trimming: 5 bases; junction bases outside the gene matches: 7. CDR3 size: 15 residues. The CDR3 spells CASSSRTGGLYGYTF. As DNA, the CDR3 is TGTGCCAGCAGCTCCAGGACAGGGGGGTTATATGGCTACACCTTC.

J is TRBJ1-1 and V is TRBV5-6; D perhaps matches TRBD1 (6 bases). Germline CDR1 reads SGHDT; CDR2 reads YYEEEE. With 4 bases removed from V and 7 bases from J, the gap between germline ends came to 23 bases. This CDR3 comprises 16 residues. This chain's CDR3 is CASSKGQAGGPGEAFF. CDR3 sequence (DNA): TGTGCCAGCAGCAAGGGGCAGGCGGGGGGGCCGGGTGAAGCTTTCTTT.

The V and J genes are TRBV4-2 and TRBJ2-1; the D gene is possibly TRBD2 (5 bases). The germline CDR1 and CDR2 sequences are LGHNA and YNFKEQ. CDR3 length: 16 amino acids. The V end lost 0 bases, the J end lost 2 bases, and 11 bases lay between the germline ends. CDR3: CASSQDWTGTYNEQFF. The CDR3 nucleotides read TGTGCCAGCAGCCAAGATTGGACGGGGACCTACAATGAGCAGTTCTTC.

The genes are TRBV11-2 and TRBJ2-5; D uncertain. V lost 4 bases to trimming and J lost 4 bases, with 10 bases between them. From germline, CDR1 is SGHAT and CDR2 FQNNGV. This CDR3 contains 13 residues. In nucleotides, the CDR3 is TGTGCCAGCAGCTCATGGGGTCGAGAGACCCAGTACTTC. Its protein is CASSSWGRETQYF.

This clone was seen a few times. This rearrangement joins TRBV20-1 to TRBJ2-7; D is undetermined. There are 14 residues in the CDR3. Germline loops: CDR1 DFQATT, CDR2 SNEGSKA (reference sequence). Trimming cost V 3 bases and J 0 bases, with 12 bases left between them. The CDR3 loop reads CSASLVGSSYEQYF. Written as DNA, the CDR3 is TGCAGTGCTAGTTTGGTGGGTAGCTCCTACGAGCAGTACTTC.

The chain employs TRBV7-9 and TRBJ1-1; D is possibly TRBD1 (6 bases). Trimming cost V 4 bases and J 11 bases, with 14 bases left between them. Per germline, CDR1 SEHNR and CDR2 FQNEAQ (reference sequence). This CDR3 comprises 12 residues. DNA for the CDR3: TGTGCCAGCAGCTCGGAGACAGGAGAGGCTTTCTTT. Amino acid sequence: CASSSETGEAFF.

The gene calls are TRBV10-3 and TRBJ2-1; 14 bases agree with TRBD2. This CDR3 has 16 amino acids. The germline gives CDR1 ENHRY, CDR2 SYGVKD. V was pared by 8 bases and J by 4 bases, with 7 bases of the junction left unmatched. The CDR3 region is CAIQRLAGGSYNEQFF. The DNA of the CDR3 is TGTGCCATCCAGCGACTAGCGGGAGGGAGTTACAATGAGCAGTTCTTC.

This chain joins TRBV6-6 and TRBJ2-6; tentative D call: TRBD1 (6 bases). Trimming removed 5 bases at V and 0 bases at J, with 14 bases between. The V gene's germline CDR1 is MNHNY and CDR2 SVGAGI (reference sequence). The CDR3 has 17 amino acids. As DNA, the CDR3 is TGTGCCAGCAGTCCGCAAGGGGGACCCTCTGGGGCCAACGTCCTGACTTTC. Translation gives CASSPQGGPSGANVLTF.

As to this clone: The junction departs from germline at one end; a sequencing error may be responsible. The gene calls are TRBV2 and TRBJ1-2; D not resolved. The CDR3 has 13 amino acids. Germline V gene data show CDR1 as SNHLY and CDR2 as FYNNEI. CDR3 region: CASREIRTEDSAF. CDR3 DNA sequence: TGTGCCAGCAGGGAGATCCGGACGGAGGATTCTGCCTTC.